This is a list of T cell receptor beta chains from one sample in a study of cytomegalovirus exposure and HLA in healthy donors. TCRdb's table, derived via immunoSEQ multiplex PCR, lists solely in-frame clones and lacks some. The sample has roughly 54,000 clones; around four fifths are singletons. The sequenced sample was PBMCs. The origin of the receptors is a man aged 45-65 years in good health and CMV-seronegative. The CDR3 runs from the conserved cysteine through the conserved F or W. The order of the fields is D gene, V gene, clone size, J gene, CDR3 DNA, CDR3 protein. The D gene is left open where the match is weak. A clone size is listed for some rows: how often the clone was seen (once, few, many), or a class if it is expanded.

>.|TRBV18|.|TRBJ2-3
TGTGCCAGCTCACCATATCAGGGAGGAACAGATACGCAGTATTTT
CASSPYQGGTDTQYF
>.|TRBV19|.|TRBJ2-1
TGTGCCAGTAGTATAGACCGGGATGAGCAGTTCTTC
CASSIDRDEQFF
>.|TRBV7-9|.|TRBJ1-2
TGTGCCAGCAGGGGCGAGGGCCTGAAAAATGGCTACACCTTC
CASRGEGLKNGYTF
>.|TRBV13|.|TRBJ1-1
TGTGCCAGCAGCGCCTGGGCAGACACTGAAGCTTTCTTT
CASSAWADTEAFF
>TRBD2|TRBV6-4|few|TRBJ2-3
TGTGCCAGCAGTGACTCTGGGACTAGCGCAGATACGCAGTATTTT
CASSDSGTSADTQYF
>.|TRBV4-1|.|TRBJ1-1
TGCGCCAGCAGCCAAAACAGGAACACTGAAGCTTTCTTT
CASSQNRNTEAFF
>.|TRBV4-1|.|TRBJ1-3
TGCGCCAGCAGCCAAGATAGGGGATCTGGAAACACCATATATTTT
CASSQDRGSGNTIYF
>.|TRBV6-7|.|TRBJ1-5
TGTGCCAGCAGTTACTCCGCATTAAGCAGGGCCGATCAGCCCCAGCATTTT
CASSYSALSRADQPQHF
>.|TRBV9|.|TRBJ2-5
TGTGCCAGCAGCGTAGATTGGGGGCGGCAAGAGACCCAGTACTTC
CASSVDWGRQETQYF
>TRBD1|TRBV27|once|TRBJ1-5
TGTGCCAGCAGCCCGGGGACAGGGAACGGACAGCCCCAGCATTTT
CASSPGTGNGQPQHF